Each of the 2 T cell receptor beta chains below was sequenced from the same sample in a study of T cells in narcolepsy. Data came from immunoSEQ multiplex PCR; TCRdb stores just in-frame clones and leaves some out. The data show tens of thousands of clones, 82% seen once. Input material: CD45RA- memory CD4+ T cells from PBMCs. These TCRs come from a human donor with narcolepsy.

V gene TRBV2 combines with J gene TRBJ2-5, with D tentatively TRBD2 (5 bases). V was pared by 9 bases and J by 4 bases, with 12 bases between. The CDR3 is made up of 12 amino acids. CDR1 and CDR2 from the germline V gene are SNHLY and FYNNEI. CDR3: CASSRTRETQYF. The CDR3 DNA follows: TGTGCCAGTTCTAGGACTCGAGAGACCCAGTACTTC.

The chain uses TRBV9 and TRBJ2-1; perhaps TRBD2 as D (6 bases). Germline CDR1 reads SGDLS; CDR2 reads YYNGEE. Trimming stripped 0 bases from V and 6 bases from J, with 13 bases between. This CDR3 spans 15 amino acids. In DNA form, the CDR3 reads TGTGCCAGCAGCGTAGCCCCGGGACTTTCCAATGAGCAGTTCTTC. It encodes CASSVAPGLSNEQFF.